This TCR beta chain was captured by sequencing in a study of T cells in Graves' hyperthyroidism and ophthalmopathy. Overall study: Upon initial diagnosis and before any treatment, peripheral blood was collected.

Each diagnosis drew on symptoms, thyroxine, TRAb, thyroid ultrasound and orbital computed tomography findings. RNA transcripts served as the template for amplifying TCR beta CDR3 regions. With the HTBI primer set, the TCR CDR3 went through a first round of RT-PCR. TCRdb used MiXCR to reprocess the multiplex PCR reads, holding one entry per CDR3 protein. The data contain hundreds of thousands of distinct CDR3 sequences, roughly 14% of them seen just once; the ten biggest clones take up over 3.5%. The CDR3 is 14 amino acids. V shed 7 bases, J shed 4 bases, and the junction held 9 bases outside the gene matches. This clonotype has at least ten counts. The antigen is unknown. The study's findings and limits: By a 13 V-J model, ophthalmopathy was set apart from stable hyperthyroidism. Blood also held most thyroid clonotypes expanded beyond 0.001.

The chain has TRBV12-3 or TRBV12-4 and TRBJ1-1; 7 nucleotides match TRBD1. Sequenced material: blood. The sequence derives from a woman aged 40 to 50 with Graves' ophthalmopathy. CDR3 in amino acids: CASTQGVGGTEAFF. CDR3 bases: TGTGCCAGCACGCAGGGGGTGGGCGGCACTGAAGCTTTCTTT.